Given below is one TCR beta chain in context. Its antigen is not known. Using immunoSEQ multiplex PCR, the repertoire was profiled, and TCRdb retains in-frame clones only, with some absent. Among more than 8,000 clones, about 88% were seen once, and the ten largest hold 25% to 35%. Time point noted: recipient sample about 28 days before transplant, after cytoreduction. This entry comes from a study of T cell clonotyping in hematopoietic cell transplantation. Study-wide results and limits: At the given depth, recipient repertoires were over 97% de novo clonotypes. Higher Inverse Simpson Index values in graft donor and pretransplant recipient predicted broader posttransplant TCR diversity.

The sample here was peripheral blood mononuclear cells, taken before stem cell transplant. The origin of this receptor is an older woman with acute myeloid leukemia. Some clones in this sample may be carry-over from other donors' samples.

The CDR3: CASSSLTGPAFYEQYF. DNA for the CDR3: TGTGCCAGCAGTAGCCTAACAGGGCCCGCATTCTACGAGCAGTACTTC. V gene TRBV2 combines with J gene TRBJ2-7; D is possibly TRBD1 (6 bases). Trimming left V 5 bases short and J 3 bases short, with 20 bases between. The CDR3 covers 16 residues. The V gene's germline CDR1 is SNHLY and CDR2 FYNNEI.